The T cell receptor (beta chain) described here comes from a study of T cells and Merkel cell carcinoma outcomes. Study conclusions and caveats: Repertoire plus T-cell density reportedly predicted Merkel cell carcinoma outcomes.

A note on this clone: What it binds is unknown. A read error is possible here, since a much larger clone lies one base away. At the DNA level, this CDR3 is encoded by other sequences in the same sample as well.

Germline V lookup: CDR1 MGHDK, CDR2 SYGVNS. With V trimmed by 7 bases and J by 7 bases, 8 bases remained unmatched. CDR3 size: 13 residues. Assay: immunoSEQ multiplex PCR; the TCRdb copy retains only in-frame clones and omits some. In the table there are roughly 6,000 clones, approximately 75% of which are singletons. The gene calls are TRBV25-1 and TRBJ1-2, with TRBD1 identical over 8 bases. The sequencing sample was made of tumor tissue from Merkel cell carcinoma. The sequence derives from a human donor with Merkel cell carcinoma. CDR3 sequence reads: CASTPSGGGGYTF. The CDR3 nucleotides read TGTGCCAGCACTCCCTCAGGGGGCGGTGGCTACACCTTC.